One and the same sample provided the 19 T cell receptor beta chains below, sequenced in a study of T cells after yellow fever vaccination. TCRdb reanalysed the 5' RACE reads using MiXCR and keeps one entry per CDR3 protein. The table lists roughly 28,000 distinct CDR3 sequences, approximately 4.9% of them singletons. Sequencing was performed on PBMCs, either bulk or a sorted T-cell subset (CD4+, CD8+, memory, or dextramer-sorted; not recorded which), taken on the day of the yellow fever booster vaccination. These receptors all come from a man in his late teens or twenties who received the YFV17D yellow fever vaccine.

V is TRBV6-6 and J is TRBJ2-1, with 12 bases identical to TRBD2. Trimming at V came to 7 bases and at J to 6 bases, leaving 7 bases not matched to a gene. Germline V gene sequence: CDR1 MNHNY, CDR2 SVGAGI (reference sequence). The CDR3 has 15 residues. The CDR3 sequence: CASKTSGGPPNEQFF. As DNA, the CDR3 is TGTGCCAGCAAGACTAGCGGGGGCCCACCCAATGAGCAGTTCTTC.

This clonotype was seen more than once but under ten times. A read error may account for a junction end that differs from germline. The rearrangement uses TRBV3-1 and TRBJ1-6; no clear D gene. The germline CDR1 and CDR2 sequences are LGHDT and YNNKEL (reference sequence). This CDR3 has 14 amino acids. CDR3: CASSLTSSNSPLHF. In nucleotides, the CDR3 is TGTGCCAGCAGCCTTACATCCTCTAATTCACCCCTCCACTTT.

This clonotype was seen many times. The CDR3 reads CASSYSPSALTTGELFF. DNA of the CDR3: TGTGCCAGCAGTTACTCCCCCTCCGCCCTGACCACCGGGGAGCTGTTTTTT. V usage is TRBV6-5 and J usage is TRBJ2-2; D gene uncertain. Germline-derived CDR1 and CDR2 are MNHEY and SVGAGI. The V end was cut by 0 bases, the J end by 4 bases, with 15 bases between. CDR3 length: 17 amino acids.

The V gene is TRBV11-3, the J gene TRBJ2-5; 7 bases are shared with TRBD2. CDR3 length: 13 amino acids. The germline V gene encodes CDR1 SGHNT and CDR2 YENEEA. The ends lost 5 bases at V and 1 base at J; junction bases unmatched: 1. CDR3 DNA sequence: TGTGCCAGCAGCGGGGGGGTCCAAGAGACCCAGTACTTC. As protein: CASSGGVQETQYF. Variable domain in full (rest from reference TRBV11-3 and TRBJ2-5): EAGVVQSPRYKIIEKKQPVAFWCNPISGHNTLYWYLQNLGQGPELLIRYENEEAVDDSQLPKDRFSAERLKGVDSTLKIQPAELGDSAVYLCASSGGVQETQYFGPGTRLLVL.

This clonotype was counted at least ten times. The chain uses TRBV7-2 and TRBJ2-1; 11 bases are shared with TRBD2. Germline assignment: CDR1 SGHTA and CDR2 FQGNSA. With V trimmed by 5 bases and J by 7 bases, 13 bases remained unmatched. CDR3 length equals 17 residues. The CDR3 sequence is CASSKSLAGGALNEQFF. The CDR3 DNA follows: TGTGCCAGCAGCAAATCATTAGCGGGGGGGGCGTTAAATGAGCAGTTCTTC.

This clonotype was seen repeatedly, ten times or more. This chain links TRBV7-8 with TRBJ2-7, with unresolved D. CDR3 size: 13 residues. The V end lost 5 bases, the J end lost 0 bases, and 8 bases lay between the germline ends. Germline CDR1 is SGHVS and CDR2 is FQNEAQ. The CDR3 loop is CASSPLSSYEQYV. Here the CDR3 DNA reads TGTGCCAGCAGCCCTCTCAGCTCCTACGAGCAGTACGTC.

This clonotype showed up just a few times. This rearrangement joins TRBV9 to TRBJ2-2, with TRBD1 as a possible D gene (7 bases). Germline lookup yields CDR1 SGDLS and CDR2 YYNGEE. V dropped 4 bases and J dropped 5 bases, with 9 bases sitting between them. The CDR3 is 13 residues long. The CDR3 sequence is CASSSGGTGELFF. The CDR3 DNA reads TGTGCCAGCAGCTCAGGGGGGACCGGGGAGCTGTTTTTT.

This clonotype was seen many times. The V and J genes are TRBV7-8 and TRBJ1-5; TRBD1 might be the D (5 bases). The germline gives CDR1 SGHVS, CDR2 FQNEAQ. The CDR3 length is 17 residues. V lost 5 bases and J 0 bases, leaving 17 bases between the germline ends. The CDR3 DNA sequence: TGTGCCAGCAGCAAGGTGGAGGGGACTTATAGCAATCAGCCCCAGCATTTT. This encodes CASSKVEGTYSNQPQHF.

This clonotype has ten or more counts. The V gene is TRBV3-1, the J gene TRBJ1-5; D call uncertain. V dropped 1 base and J dropped 4 bases, with 8 bases sitting between them. The CDR3 runs to 14 residues. Germline CDR1 is LGHDT and CDR2 is YNNKEL (reference sequence). The DNA of the CDR3 is TGTGCCAGCAGCCAAGGGTACGGAAATCAGCCCCAGCATTTT. Protein product: CASSQGYGNQPQHF.

The chain links TRBV3-1 to TRBJ1-2; TRBD1 aligns across 8 bases. Germline values: CDR1 LGHDT, CDR2 YNNKEL (reference sequence). The CDR3 length is 13 residues. V gave up 2 bases and J gave up 8 bases; unmatched junction bases: 4. The CDR3 coding sequence is TGTGCCAGCAGCCAACAGGGGGCGCGAGGCTACACCTTC. Amino acid sequence: CASSQQGARGYTF.

In this sample, this clonotype turned up many times. CDR3 amino acids: CASSWTPVTDTQYF. DNA for the CDR3: TGCGCCAGCAGCTGGACTCCTGTCACAGATACGCAGTATTTT. This sequence joins TRBV5-1 and TRBJ2-3, with D perhaps TRBD2 (5 bases). In germline, CDR1 is SGHRS, CDR2 YFSETQ. V lost 3 bases to trimming and J lost 2 bases, with 10 bases between them. The CDR3 consists of 14 residues.

The chain uses TRBV15 and TRBJ2-7; D ambiguous. Germline V gene sequence: CDR1 LNHNV, CDR2 YYDKDF (reference sequence). The V and J ends lost 0 bases and 4 bases respectively, with 7 bases between them. This CDR3 contains 13 residues. The CDR3 DNA reads as TGTGCCACCAGCAGAGATTCCGGTTACGAGCAGTACGTC. Its translation: CATSRDSGYEQYV.

This clonotype was seen many times. The V and J genes are TRBV20-1 and TRBJ2-1; D is unclear. V shed 6 bases and J shed 9 bases, with 12 bases lying between them. Germline CDR1 DFQATT, CDR2 SNEGSKA (reference sequence). CDR3 size: 11 residues. The CDR3 loop is CSAPSPSEQFF. CDR3 in DNA: TGCAGTGCCCCATCCCCGAGTGAGCAGTTCTTC.

In its sample, this clonotype was seen many times. The gene calls are TRBV7-8 and TRBJ1-1; 7 nucleotides agree with TRBD1. The V segment lost 0 bases and the J segment 5 bases; nucleotides outside the gene matches: 6. The CDR3 length is 15 residues. Germline-derived CDR1 and CDR2 are SGHVS and FQNEAQ. The CDR3: CASSLAPQGETEAFF. CDR3 bases: TGTGCCAGCAGCTTAGCGCCCCAGGGGGAGACTGAAGCTTTCTTT.

This clonotype was recorded at least ten times. The rearrangement links TRBV10-3 to TRBJ2-1, with D possibly matching TRBD2 (5 bases). CDR1 is ENHRY and CDR2 is SYGVKD in the germline V gene. V lost 10 bases to trimming and J lost 5 bases, with 15 bases between them. CDR3 length: 13 residues. CDR3 sequence: CATRGAAHNEQFF. CDR3 DNA: TGTGCCACCCGAGGAGCGGCCCACAATGAGCAGTTCTTC.

This clonotype showed up many times. The rearrangement uses TRBV5-1 and TRBJ1-4, with D tentatively TRBD1 (6 bases). The V and J ends lost 0 bases and 15 bases respectively, with 24 bases between them. The CDR3 has 16 amino acids. The V gene's germline CDR1 is SGHRS and CDR2 YFSETQ. The CDR3 DNA reads as TGCGCCAGCAGCTTGGAGGGGGGACGGACTGCAGTGGCGGTGTTTTTT. Encoded protein: CASSLEGGRTAVAVFF.

The chain carries TRBV5-5 and TRBJ1-1; unclear D gene. The CDR3 is 13 amino acids. Germline V gene lookup returns CDR1 SGHKS and CDR2 YYEKEE (reference sequence). Trimming removed 3 bases from V and 0 bases from J, with 6 bases in between. This CDR3 is CASSSFMNTEAFF. The CDR3 nucleotides are TGTGCCAGCAGCTCATTCATGAACACTGAAGCTTTCTTT.

This clonotype was picked up many times. The chain has TRBV11-3 and TRBJ1-1; D uncertain. V was clipped by 1 base and J by 4 bases, with 7 bases between them. CDR1 is SGHNT and CDR2 is YENEEA in the germline V gene. The CDR3 sequence is 13 residues long. The CDR3 sequence: CASSLASTTEAFF. The CDR3 DNA is TGTGCCAGCAGCTTAGCCTCGACCACTGAAGCTTTCTTT.

This clonotype was counted ten times or more. The rearrangement links TRBV29-1 to TRBJ1-1, with unresolved D. Deletions cut 8 bases from V and 5 bases from J, with 15 bases between. The CDR3 consists of 12 residues. Germline CDR1 SQVTM, CDR2 ANQGSEA. The CDR3 sequence is CSFGRWGTEAFF. CDR3 sequence (DNA): TGCAGCTTTGGTAGATGGGGTACTGAAGCTTTCTTT.